This TCR beta chain emerged from a study of blood T cell repertoires in COVID-19. About the research overall: Acute and convalescent COVID-19 specimens originated in the United States, Italy and Spain.

CDR3 size: 15 residues. Looked up from germline, CDR1 is SGHDN and CDR2 is FVKESK. V lost 2 bases and J lost 1; bases outside the gene matches: 1. Study processing details: Amplifying reference gene primers gave estimates of nucleated cell counts. Sequencing used immunoSEQ multiplex PCR; TCRdb keeps in-frame clones, though not all of them. Clonal size and the V and J genes are those of that table, whereas D and trimming came from the DNA. The data contain about 310,000 clones, roughly 91% of them seen just once; the ten biggest clones take up 1%. The chain carries TRBV14 and TRBJ2-2; 7 positions match TRBD1. Specimen: peripheral blood. This TCR derives from a man in his fifties with active or convalescent COVID-19. CDR3 DNA: TGTGCCAGCAGCCAACAGGGGGTGAACACCGGGGAGCTGTTTTTT. Translated, it gives CASSQQGVNTGELFF.